This T cell receptor (beta chain) came from a study of cytomegalovirus exposure and HLA in healthy donors. General observations from the study: It was reported that TCR beta sequences correctly inferred the HLA-A and HLA-B alleles for most subjects. As immune exposure information, only CMV serostatus was available. Researchers left out some V segments, among them TRBV6-2 and TRBV6-3, as indistinguishable.

The PCR was carried out with 60 Vbeta primers and 13 Jbeta primers. Per the study methods: A later analysis tallied approximately 87 million unique TCR beta chains, about 9.9 million of them shared. TCRdb's copy holds only in-frame clones and misses some; the assay was immunoSEQ multiplex PCR. That table supplies the V and J calls and clone size; D and trimming were determined from the DNA. The repertoire holds 150,000 to 180,000 clones, 70% to 80% seen once, with roughly 8% in the top ten. With respect to this clone: Antigen: not known.

V gave up 0 bases and J gave up 1 base, with 9 bases separating them. Germline CDR1 reads SGHTA; CDR2 reads FQGTGA. The CDR3 is made up of 15 amino acids. The sample comprised PBMCs. V gene TRBV7-3 combines with J gene TRBJ2-5, with D perhaps matching TRBD1 (6 bases). This receptor was taken from a man aged 30-40 years in good health and CMV-seropositive. The CDR3 nucleotides are TGTGCCAGCAGCTTAACCGCAGGGGTCCAAGAGACCCAGTACTTC. It codes for CASSLTAGVQETQYF.